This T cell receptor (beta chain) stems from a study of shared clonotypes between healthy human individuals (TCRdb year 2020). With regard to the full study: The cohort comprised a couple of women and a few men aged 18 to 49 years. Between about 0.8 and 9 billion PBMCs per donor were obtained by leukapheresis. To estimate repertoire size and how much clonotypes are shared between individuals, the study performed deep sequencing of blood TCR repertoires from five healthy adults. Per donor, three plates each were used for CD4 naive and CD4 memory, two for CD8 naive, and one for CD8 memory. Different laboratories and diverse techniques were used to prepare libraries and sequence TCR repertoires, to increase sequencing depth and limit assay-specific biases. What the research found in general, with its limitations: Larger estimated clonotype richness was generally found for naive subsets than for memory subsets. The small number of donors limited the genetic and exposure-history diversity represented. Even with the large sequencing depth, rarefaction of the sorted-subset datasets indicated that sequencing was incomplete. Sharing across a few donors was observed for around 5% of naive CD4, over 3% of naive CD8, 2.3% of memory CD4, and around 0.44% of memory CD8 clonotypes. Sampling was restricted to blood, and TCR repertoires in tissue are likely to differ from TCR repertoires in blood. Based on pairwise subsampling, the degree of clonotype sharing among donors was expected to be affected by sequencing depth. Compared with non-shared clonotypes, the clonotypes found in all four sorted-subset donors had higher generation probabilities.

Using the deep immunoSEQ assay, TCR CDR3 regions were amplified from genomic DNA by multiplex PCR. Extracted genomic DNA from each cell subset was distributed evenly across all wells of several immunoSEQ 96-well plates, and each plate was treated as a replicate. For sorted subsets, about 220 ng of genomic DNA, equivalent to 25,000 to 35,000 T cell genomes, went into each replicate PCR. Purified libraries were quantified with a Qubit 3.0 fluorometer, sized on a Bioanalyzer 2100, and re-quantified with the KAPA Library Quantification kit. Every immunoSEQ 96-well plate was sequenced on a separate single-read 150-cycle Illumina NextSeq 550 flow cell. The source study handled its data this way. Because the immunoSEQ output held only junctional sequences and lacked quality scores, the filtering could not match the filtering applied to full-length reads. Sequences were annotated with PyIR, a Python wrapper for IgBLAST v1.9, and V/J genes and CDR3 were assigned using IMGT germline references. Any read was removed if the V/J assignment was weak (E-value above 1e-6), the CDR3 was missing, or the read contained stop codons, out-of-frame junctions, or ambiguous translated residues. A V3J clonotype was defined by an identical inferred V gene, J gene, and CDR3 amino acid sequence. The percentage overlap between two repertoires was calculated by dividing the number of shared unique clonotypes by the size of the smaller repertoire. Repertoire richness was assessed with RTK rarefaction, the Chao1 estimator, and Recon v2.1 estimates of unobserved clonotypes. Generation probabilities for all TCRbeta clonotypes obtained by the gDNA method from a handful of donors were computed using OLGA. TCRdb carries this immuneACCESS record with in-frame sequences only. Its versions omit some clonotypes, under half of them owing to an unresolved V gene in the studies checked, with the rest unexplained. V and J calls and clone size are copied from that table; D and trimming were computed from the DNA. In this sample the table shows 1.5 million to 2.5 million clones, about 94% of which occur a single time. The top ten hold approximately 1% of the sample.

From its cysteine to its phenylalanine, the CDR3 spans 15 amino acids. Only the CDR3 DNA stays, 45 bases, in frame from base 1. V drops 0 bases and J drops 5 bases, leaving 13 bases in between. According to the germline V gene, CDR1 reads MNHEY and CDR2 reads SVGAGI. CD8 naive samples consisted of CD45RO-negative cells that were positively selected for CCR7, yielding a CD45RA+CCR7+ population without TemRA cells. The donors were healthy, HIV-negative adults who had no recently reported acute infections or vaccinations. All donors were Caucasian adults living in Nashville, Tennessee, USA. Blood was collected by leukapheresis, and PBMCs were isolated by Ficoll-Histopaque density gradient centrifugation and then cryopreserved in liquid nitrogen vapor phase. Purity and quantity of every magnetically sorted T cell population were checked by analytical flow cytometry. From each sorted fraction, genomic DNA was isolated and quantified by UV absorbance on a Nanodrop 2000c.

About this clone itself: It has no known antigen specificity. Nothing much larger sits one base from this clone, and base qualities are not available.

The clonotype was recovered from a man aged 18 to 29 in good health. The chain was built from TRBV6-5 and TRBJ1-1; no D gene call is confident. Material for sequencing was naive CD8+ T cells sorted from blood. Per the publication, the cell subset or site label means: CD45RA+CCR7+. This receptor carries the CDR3 CASSYSNGFSTEAFF. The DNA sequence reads TGTGCCAGCAGTTACTCGAATGGCTTCTCTACTGAAGCTTTCTTT.